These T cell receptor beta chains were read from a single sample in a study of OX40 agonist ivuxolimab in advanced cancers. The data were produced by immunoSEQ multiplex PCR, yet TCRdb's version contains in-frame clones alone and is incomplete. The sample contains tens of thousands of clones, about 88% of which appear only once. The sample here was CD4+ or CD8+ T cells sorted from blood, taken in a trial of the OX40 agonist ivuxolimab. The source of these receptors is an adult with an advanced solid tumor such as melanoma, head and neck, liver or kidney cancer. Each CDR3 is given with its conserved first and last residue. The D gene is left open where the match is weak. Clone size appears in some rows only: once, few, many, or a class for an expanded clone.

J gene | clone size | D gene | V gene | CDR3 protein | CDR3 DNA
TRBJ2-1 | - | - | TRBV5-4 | CASSLVGEKVYNEQFF | TGTGCCAGCAGCTTAGTGGGAGAAAAAGTTTACAATGAGCAGTTCTTC
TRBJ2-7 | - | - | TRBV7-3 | CASSLNAGAYEQYF | TGTGCCAGCAGCTTAAATGCAGGAGCCTACGAGCAGTACTTC
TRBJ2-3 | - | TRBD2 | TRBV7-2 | CASSLGVSGSSDTQYF | TGTGCCAGCAGCTTAGGGGTTAGCGGGTCATCCGATACGCAGTATTTT
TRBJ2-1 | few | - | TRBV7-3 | CASSIDTYNEQFF | TGTGCCAGCAGCATCGACACGTACAATGAGCAGTTCTTC
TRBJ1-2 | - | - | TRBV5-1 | CASSNPPQVNYGYTF | TGCGCCAGCAGCAATCCCCCCCAGGTGAACTATGGCTACACCTTC
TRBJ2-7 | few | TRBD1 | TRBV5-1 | CASSSPPRTGSLTLSSYEQYF | TGCGCCAGCAGCTCGCCTCCACGGACAGGGTCCCTCACACTGAGCTCCTACGAGCAGTACTTC
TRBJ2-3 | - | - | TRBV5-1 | CASSPDSSGDTQYF | TGCGCCAGCAGCCCGGACAGCAGTGGAGATACGCAGTATTTT
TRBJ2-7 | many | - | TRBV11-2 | CASSRIVRNSYEQYF | TGTGCCAGCAGCCGGATTGTTAGGAACTCCTACGAGCAGTACTTC
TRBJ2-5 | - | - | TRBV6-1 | CASTPHGGETQYF | TGTGCCAGCACTCCACATGGGGGAGAGACCCAGTACTTC
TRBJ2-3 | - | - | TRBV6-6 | CAAMGSTDTQYF | TGTGCCGCCATGGGGAGTACAGATACGCAGTATTTT
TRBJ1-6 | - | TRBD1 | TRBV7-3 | CASRSGGQANSPLHF | TGTGCCAGCAGGTCGGGGGGACAGGCAAATTCACCCCTCCACTTT
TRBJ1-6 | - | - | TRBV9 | CASSPVGVSSPLHF | TGTGCCAGCAGCCCGGTCGGGGTCAGTTCACCCCTCCACTTT
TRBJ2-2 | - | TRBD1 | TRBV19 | CASTLRDSTGELFF | TGTGCCAGTACCCTCCGGGACAGCACCGGGGAGCTGTTTTTT
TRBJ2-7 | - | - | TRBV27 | CASSFSSRGSYEQYF | TGTGCCAGCAGTTTTTCGTCGAGGGGATCCTACGAGCAGTACTTC
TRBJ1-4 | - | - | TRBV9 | CASSPTSGHLNEKLFF | TGTGCCAGCAGCCCAACTTCGGGACACCTTAATGAAAAACTGTTTTTT
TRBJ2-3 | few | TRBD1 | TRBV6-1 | CASSAGGGRTDTQYF | TGTGCCAGCAGTGCAGGGGGCGGGCGCACAGATACGCAGTATTTT
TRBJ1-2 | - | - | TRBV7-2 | CASSLASTGPYHGYTF | TGTGCCAGCAGCTTAGCGTCGACAGGTCCCTATCATGGCTACACCTTC
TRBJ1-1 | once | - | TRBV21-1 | CASSGATGGAEAFF | TGTGCCAGCAGCGGGGCTACAGGGGGGGCTGAAGCTTTCTTT
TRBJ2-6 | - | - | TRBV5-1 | CASSLLGSQPGANVLTF | TGCGCCAGCAGCTTGCTAGGGAGTCAACCTGGGGCCAACGTCCTGACTTTC
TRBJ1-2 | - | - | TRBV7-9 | CASTLEGRNGGYTF | TGTGCCAGCACCCTAGAAGGACGTAACGGTGGCTACACCTTC
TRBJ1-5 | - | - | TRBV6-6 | CASRNREQPQHF | TGTGCCAGCAGAAACAGGGAACAGCCCCAGCATTTT
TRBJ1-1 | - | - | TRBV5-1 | CASSPYSSNTEAFF | TGCGCCAGCAGCCCCTATTCGTCGAACACTGAAGCTTTCTTT
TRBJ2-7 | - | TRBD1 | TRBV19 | CASSIERGQSYEQYF | TGTGCCAGTAGTATAGAAAGGGGACAGTCCTACGAGCAGTACTTC
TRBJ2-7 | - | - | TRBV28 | CASAGQPTYEQYF | TGTGCCAGCGCAGGACAGCCAACCTACGAGCAGTACTTC
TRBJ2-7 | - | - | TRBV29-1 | CSVEDRGPSRQYF | TGCAGCGTTGAAGATCGGGGGCCCTCGAGGCAGTACTTC
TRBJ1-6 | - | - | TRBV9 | CASSVGGFDSPLHF | TGTGCCAGCAGCGTAGGAGGGTTTGATTCACCCCTCCACTTT
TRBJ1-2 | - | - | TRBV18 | CASSTGESGYGYTF | TGTGCCAGCTCAACGGGGGAGAGTGGCTATGGCTACACCTTC
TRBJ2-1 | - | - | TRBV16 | CASSQSRNEQFF | TGTGCCAGCAGCCAATCACGGAATGAGCAGTTCTTC
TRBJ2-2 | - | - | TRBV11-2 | CASSLVAGGRNTGELFF | TGTGCCAGCAGCTTAGTGGCTGGTGGAAGGAACACCGGGGAGCTGTTTTTT
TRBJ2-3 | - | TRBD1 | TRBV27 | CASSWGDRGTDTQYF | TGTGCCAGCAGTTGGGGGGACAGGGGAACAGATACGCAGTATTTT
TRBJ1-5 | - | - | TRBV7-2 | CASSSPAFGLSNQPQHF | TGTGCCAGCAGCTCCCCGGCATTCGGTCTTAGCAATCAGCCCCAGCATTTT
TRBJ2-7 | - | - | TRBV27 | CASSLEPTSDEQYF | TGTGCCAGCAGTTTAGAACCGACATCCGACGAGCAGTACTTC
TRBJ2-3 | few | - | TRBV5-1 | CASSSKADTQYF | TGCGCCAGCAGCTCGAAGGCAGATACGCAGTATTTT
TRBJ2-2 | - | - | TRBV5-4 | CASSLITGRQTGELFF | TGTGCCAGCAGCTTAATCACAGGGAGACAGACCGGGGAGCTGTTTTTT
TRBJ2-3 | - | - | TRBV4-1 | CASSQGPVSYTQYF | TGCGCCAGCAGCCAAGGACCAGTATCATATACGCAGTATTTT
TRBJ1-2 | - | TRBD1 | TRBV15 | CATSRDAVRTGGGYTF | TGTGCCACCAGCAGAGATGCAGTTAGAACAGGGGGTGGCTACACCTTC
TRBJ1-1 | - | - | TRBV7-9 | CASSAFPRVNTEAFF | TGTGCCAGCAGCGCCTTTCCCAGGGTGAACACTGAAGCTTTCTTT
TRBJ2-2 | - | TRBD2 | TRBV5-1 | CASSFTGTSGATGELFF | TGCGCCAGCAGCTTCACCGGGACTAGCGGGGCCACCGGGGAGCTGTTTTTT
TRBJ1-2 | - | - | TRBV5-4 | CASSLDDYGYTF | TGTGCCAGCAGCTTGGATGACTATGGCTACACCTTC
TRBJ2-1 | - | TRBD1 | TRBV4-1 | CASSQAPQGPPYNEQFF | TGCGCCAGCAGCCAAGCCCCACAGGGGCCCCCCTACAATGAGCAGTTCTTC
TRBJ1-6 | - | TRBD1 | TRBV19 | CASSEQGGSYNSPLHF | TGTGCCAGTAGCGAACAGGGGGGCTCCTATAATTCACCCCTCCACTTT
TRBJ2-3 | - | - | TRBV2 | CASRSQLVSTDTQYF | TGTGCCAGCAGATCACAGTTGGTTAGCACAGATACGCAGTATTTT
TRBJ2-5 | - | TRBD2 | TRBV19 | CASSRAIAGIQETQYF | TGTGCCAGTAGTAGGGCGATAGCGGGGATCCAAGAGACCCAGTACTTC
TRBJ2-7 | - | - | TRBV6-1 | CASSDRAYEQYF | TGTGCCAGCAGTGACAGGGCCTACGAGCAGTACTTC
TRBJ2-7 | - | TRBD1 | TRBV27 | CASSLSRQGAYEQYF | TGTGCCAGCAGTTTATCGAGACAGGGGGCCTACGAGCAGTACTTC
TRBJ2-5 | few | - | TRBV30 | CAWRGQKVETQYF | TGTGCCTGGAGGGGTCAAAAGGTGGAGACCCAGTACTTC
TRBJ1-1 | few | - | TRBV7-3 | CASSSGLDGSEAFF | TGTGCCAGCAGCTCGGGACTCGATGGCTCTGAAGCTTTCTTT
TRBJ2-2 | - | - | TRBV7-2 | CASSRNTGELFF | TGTGCCAGCAGCCGGAACACCGGGGAGCTGTTTTTT
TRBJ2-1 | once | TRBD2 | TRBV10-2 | CASNAAGEGGEQFF | TGCGCCAGCAACGCAGCGGGGGAGGGAGGTGAGCAGTTCTTC
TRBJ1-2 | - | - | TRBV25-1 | CASSEATYGYTF | TGTGCCAGCAGTGAAGCCACCTATGGCTACACCTTC
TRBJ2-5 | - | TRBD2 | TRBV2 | CASIGRGGSQETQYF | TGTGCCAGCATAGGGCGGGGGGGCTCCCAAGAGACCCAGTACTTC
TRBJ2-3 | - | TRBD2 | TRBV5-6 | CASSGALLSSGINTDTQYF | TGTGCCAGCAGCGGTGCCCTTCTGTCTAGCGGGATTAACACAGATACGCAGTATTTT
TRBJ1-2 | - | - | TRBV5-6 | CASSLGPGPNYGYTF | TGTGCCAGCAGCTTGGGGCCAGGGCCCAACTATGGCTACACCTTC
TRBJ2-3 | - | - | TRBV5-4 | CASGGQYF | TGTGCCAGCGGGGGGCAGTATTTT
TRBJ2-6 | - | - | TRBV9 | CASSETWLASSGANVLTF | TGTGCCAGCAGCGAGACTTGGCTAGCCAGCTCTGGGGCCAACGTCCTGACTTTC